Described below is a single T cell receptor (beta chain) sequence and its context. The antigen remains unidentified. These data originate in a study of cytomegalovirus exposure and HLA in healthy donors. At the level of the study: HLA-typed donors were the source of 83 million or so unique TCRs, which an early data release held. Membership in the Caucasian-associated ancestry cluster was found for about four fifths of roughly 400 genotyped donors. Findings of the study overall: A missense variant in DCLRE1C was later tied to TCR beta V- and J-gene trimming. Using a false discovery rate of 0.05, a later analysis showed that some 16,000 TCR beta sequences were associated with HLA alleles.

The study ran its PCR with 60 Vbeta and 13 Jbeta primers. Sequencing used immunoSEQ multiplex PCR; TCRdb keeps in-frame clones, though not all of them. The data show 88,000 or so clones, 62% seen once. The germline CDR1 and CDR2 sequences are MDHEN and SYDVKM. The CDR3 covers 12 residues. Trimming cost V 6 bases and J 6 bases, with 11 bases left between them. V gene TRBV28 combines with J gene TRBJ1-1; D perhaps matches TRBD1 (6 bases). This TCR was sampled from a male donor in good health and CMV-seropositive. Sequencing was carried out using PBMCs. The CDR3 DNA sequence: TGTGCCAGCAGACTACAGGGCGCTGAAGCTTTCTTT. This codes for CASRLQGAEAFF.